This is a list of T cell receptor beta chains from one sample in a study of cytomegalovirus exposure and HLA in healthy donors. The repertoire was sequenced with immunoSEQ multiplex PCR; TCRdb's copy has only in-frame clones and lacks some. Seen here are 150,000 or so clones, 78% observed once, and the top ten hold roughly 7%. Sample: PBMCs. These receptors came from a woman between 35 and 50 years old in good health and CMV-seropositive. The CDR3 runs from the conserved cysteine through the conserved F or W. The order of the fields is CDR3 protein, CDR3 DNA, D gene, J gene, clone size, V gene. A D gene is named only where the DNA matches it firmly. Clone size is given for some rows only: seen once, a few or many times, or a class if the clone is expanded.

CDR3 protein: CASSQGLRSYEQYF
CDR3 DNA: TGTGCCAGCAGCCAGGGACTGCGCTCCTACGAGCAGTACTTC
D gene: NA
J gene: TRBJ2-7
clone size: NA
V gene: TRBV7-2

CDR3 protein: CASSLTFRDEQYF
CDR3 DNA: TGTGCCAGCAGCTTAACTTTTCGAGACGAGCAGTACTTC
D gene: NA
J gene: TRBJ2-7
clone size: NA
V gene: TRBV28

CDR3 protein: CSVERTGATEAFF
CDR3 DNA: TGCAGCGTTGAAAGGACAGGGGCTACTGAAGCTTTCTTT
D gene: TRBD1
J gene: TRBJ1-1
clone size: NA
V gene: TRBV29-1

CDR3 protein: CASSIWTGILEQFF
CDR3 DNA: TGTGCCAGTAGTATCTGGACAGGTATATTGGAGCAGTTCTTC
D gene: TRBD1
J gene: TRBJ2-1
clone size: NA
V gene: TRBV19

CDR3 protein: CASSHGGGLFF
CDR3 DNA: TGTGCCAGCAGCCACGGCGGGGGACTGTTTTTT
D gene: NA
J gene: TRBJ1-4
clone size: NA
V gene: TRBV7-8

CDR3 protein: CASSIKGTSLGLEQYF
CDR3 DNA: TGTGCCAGCAGCATTAAAGGGACTAGTTTGGGGCTCGAGCAGTACTTC
D gene: TRBD2
J gene: TRBJ2-7
clone size: once
V gene: TRBV7-2

CDR3 protein: CASDSGTGNSPLHF
CDR3 DNA: TGCGCCAGCGACTCCGGGACAGGGAATTCACCCCTCCACTTT
D gene: TRBD1
J gene: TRBJ1-6
clone size: NA
V gene: TRBV5-1

CDR3 protein: CASSPPGQTGGYTF
CDR3 DNA: TGTGCCAGCAGCCCCCCCGGACAGACTGGGGGCTACACCTTC
D gene: NA
J gene: TRBJ1-2
clone size: NA
V gene: TRBV7-2

CDR3 protein: CATSISGNEQYF
CDR3 DNA: TGTGCCACCAGTATTAGCGGGAACGAGCAGTACTTC
D gene: TRBD2
J gene: TRBJ2-7
clone size: NA
V gene: TRBV15

CDR3 protein: CASSPGGTSGIYEQYF
CDR3 DNA: TGTGCCAGCTCCCCAGGGGGGACTAGCGGAATCTACGAGCAGTACTTC
D gene: TRBD2
J gene: TRBJ2-7
clone size: NA
V gene: TRBV18

CDR3 protein: CAWSGLTEAFF
CDR3 DNA: TGTGCCTGGAGTGGGCTCACTGAAGCTTTCTTT
D gene: NA
J gene: TRBJ1-1
clone size: NA
V gene: TRBV30

CDR3 protein: CASSFIPLTSGGGNEQFF
CDR3 DNA: TGTGCCAGCAGTTTTATCCCCCTAACTAGCGGGGGGGGAAATGAGCAGTTCTTC
D gene: TRBD2
J gene: TRBJ2-1
clone size: once
V gene: TRBV27

CDR3 protein: CASSLTENTIYF
CDR3 DNA: TGTGCCAGCAGCTTAACAGAAAACACCATATATTTT
D gene: NA
J gene: TRBJ1-3
clone size: NA
V gene: TRBV5-8

CDR3 protein: CATSRGRGTGTMNTEAFF
CDR3 DNA: TGTGCCACCAGCAGGGGGAGGGGGACAGGGACCATGAACACTGAAGCTTTCTTT
D gene: TRBD1
J gene: TRBJ1-1
clone size: few
V gene: TRBV15

CDR3 protein: CASSQAWGTGLSPLHF
CDR3 DNA: TGCGCCAGCAGCCAAGCCTGGGGGACAGGGCTTTCACCCCTCCACTTT
D gene: TRBD1
J gene: TRBJ1-6
clone size: NA
V gene: TRBV4-3

CDR3 protein: CASSPTGYSGNTIYF
CDR3 DNA: TGTGCCAGCAGCCCTACAGGGTACTCTGGAAACACCATATATTTT
D gene: NA
J gene: TRBJ1-3
clone size: once
V gene: TRBV7-9

CDR3 protein: CASSLRGNTEAFF
CDR3 DNA: TGTGCCAGCAGCTTAAGAGGGAACACTGAAGCTTTCTTT
D gene: NA
J gene: TRBJ1-1
clone size: once
V gene: TRBV11-2

CDR3 protein: CASSDNPGNNEQFF
CDR3 DNA: TGTGCCAGCAGTGACAACCCAGGGAACAATGAGCAGTTCTTC
D gene: NA
J gene: TRBJ2-1
clone size: NA
V gene: TRBV2

CDR3 protein: CASSYLSIGRNYGYTF
CDR3 DNA: TGTGCCAGCAGTTACCTATCTATTGGTAGAAACTATGGCTACACCTTC
D gene: NA
J gene: TRBJ1-2
clone size: NA
V gene: TRBV6-5

CDR3 protein: CASSRSGGAYEQYF
CDR3 DNA: TGTGCCAGCAGCCGTAGCGGGGGGGCCTACGAGCAGTACTTC
D gene: TRBD2
J gene: TRBJ2-7
clone size: NA
V gene: TRBV7-2

CDR3 protein: CASISLGTGTAETQYF
CDR3 DNA: TGTGCCAGCATTTCACTAGGGACAGGGACGGCAGAGACCCAGTACTTC
D gene: TRBD1
J gene: TRBJ2-5
clone size: NA
V gene: TRBV2

CDR3 protein: CASSSGVEQFF
CDR3 DNA: TGTGCCAGCAGCTCGGGAGTTGAGCAGTTCTTC
D gene: NA
J gene: TRBJ2-1
clone size: few
V gene: TRBV7-6

CDR3 protein: CATLDGNPAKNSQYF
CDR3 DNA: TGTGCCACCCTCGACGGTAATCCGGCCAAAAACAGTCAGTACTTC
D gene: NA
J gene: TRBJ2-4
clone size: NA
V gene: TRBV15

CDR3 protein: CASSPTQGRGDKDTQYF
CDR3 DNA: TGTGCCAGCAGCCCTACCCAGGGGCGGGGGGATAAAGATACGCAGTATTTT
D gene: TRBD2
J gene: TRBJ2-3
clone size: NA
V gene: TRBV7-9

CDR3 protein: CASSTTGTGNTEAFF
CDR3 DNA: TGTGCCAGCAGCACCACCGGGACAGGGAACACTGAAGCTTTCTTT
D gene: TRBD1
J gene: TRBJ1-1
clone size: NA
V gene: TRBV11-2

CDR3 protein: CASSDGVANTEAFF
CDR3 DNA: TGTGCCAGCAGCGACGGGGTAGCGAACACTGAAGCTTTCTTT
D gene: NA
J gene: TRBJ1-1
clone size: once
V gene: TRBV5-4

CDR3 protein: CASSIRGWGQPQHF
CDR3 DNA: TGTGCCAGCAGTATCAGGGGTTGGGGTCAGCCCCAGCATTTT
D gene: NA
J gene: TRBJ1-5
clone size: NA
V gene: TRBV2

CDR3 protein: CASSLAVTSGNNEQFF
CDR3 DNA: TGTGCCAGCAGCTTGGCCGTGACTAGCGGGAACAATGAGCAGTTCTTC
D gene: TRBD2
J gene: TRBJ2-1
clone size: NA
V gene: TRBV5-4

CDR3 protein: CASSLEGLGAQGYTF
CDR3 DNA: TGTGCCAGCAGCTTAGAAGGACTGGGGGCGCAGGGCTACACCTTC
D gene: NA
J gene: TRBJ1-2
clone size: few
V gene: TRBV7-9

CDR3 protein: CASRHDRGRKTYGYTF
CDR3 DNA: TGTGCCAGCAGGCATGACAGGGGGCGAAAAACTTATGGCTACACCTTC
D gene: TRBD1
J gene: TRBJ1-2
clone size: NA
V gene: TRBV28

CDR3 protein: CASSAGIGDEQYF
CDR3 DNA: TGCGCCAGCAGCGCAGGTATCGGCGACGAGCAGTACTTC
D gene: NA
J gene: TRBJ2-7
clone size: NA
V gene: TRBV4-1

CDR3 protein: CASRQGVNTEAFF
CDR3 DNA: TGTGCCAGCAGGCAGGGGGTTAACACTGAAGCTTTCTTT
D gene: TRBD1
J gene: TRBJ1-1
clone size: once
V gene: TRBV14

CDR3 protein: CASTSGTGGYEQYF
CDR3 DNA: TGTGCCAGTACCTCCGGGACAGGGGGCTACGAGCAGTACTTC
D gene: TRBD1
J gene: TRBJ2-7
clone size: NA
V gene: TRBV19

CDR3 protein: CASSQGGRAQETQYF
CDR3 DNA: TGTGCCAGCAGCCAAGGGGGCAGGGCCCAAGAGACCCAGTACTTC
D gene: NA
J gene: TRBJ2-5
clone size: few
V gene: TRBV14

CDR3 protein: CASSPDRDGVQYF
CDR3 DNA: TGTGCCAGCTCACCGGACAGGGATGGGGTTCAGTACTTC
D gene: TRBD1
J gene: TRBJ2-5
clone size: NA
V gene: TRBV18

CDR3 protein: CASSFAGQGGGELFF
CDR3 DNA: TGTGCCAGCAGCTTCGCGGGACAGGGGGGAGGGGAGCTGTTTTTT
D gene: TRBD1
J gene: TRBJ2-2
clone size: NA
V gene: TRBV7-2

CDR3 protein: CASRKGLTLTDTQYF
CDR3 DNA: TGTGCCAGCAGGAAGGGACTGACCCTCACAGATACGCAGTATTTT
D gene: NA
J gene: TRBJ2-3
clone size: NA
V gene: TRBV5-4

CDR3 protein: CASSPAASVAGELFF
CDR3 DNA: TGTGCCAGCTCACCAGCGGCCTCAGTAGCCGGGGAGCTGTTTTTT
D gene: NA
J gene: TRBJ2-2
clone size: NA
V gene: TRBV18

CDR3 protein: CASWGSVGASTGKYGYTF
CDR3 DNA: TGTGCCAGCTGGGGGTCAGTAGGGGCGTCCACAGGGAAATATGGCTACACCTTC
D gene: NA
J gene: TRBJ1-2
clone size: NA
V gene: TRBV27

CDR3 protein: CASSPSGGPNSGNTIYF
CDR3 DNA: TGTGCCAGCAGCCCCTCGGGGGGGCCTAACTCTGGAAACACCATATATTTT
D gene: NA
J gene: TRBJ1-3
clone size: NA
V gene: TRBV21-1

CDR3 protein: CASSLDLYEQYF
CDR3 DNA: TGTGCCAGCAGCTTAGATCTTTACGAGCAGTACTTC
D gene: NA
J gene: TRBJ2-7
clone size: NA
V gene: TRBV7-9

CDR3 protein: CARHSGGAERNTEAFF
CDR3 DNA: TGTGCCCGACATTCAGGGGGCGCGGAGAGGAACACTGAAGCTTTCTTT
D gene: TRBD1
J gene: TRBJ1-1
clone size: once
V gene: TRBV30

CDR3 protein: CASSERTGGWVGYTF
CDR3 DNA: TGTGCCAGCAGTGAGAGGACAGGGGGCTGGGTTGGCTACACCTTC
D gene: TRBD1
J gene: TRBJ1-2
clone size: NA
V gene: TRBV2

CDR3 protein: CSVSYLGGRGAGELFF
CDR3 DNA: TGCAGCGTCTCGTACTTAGGGGGCCGCGGGGCGGGGGAGCTGTTTTTT
D gene: NA
J gene: TRBJ2-2
clone size: NA
V gene: TRBV29-1

CDR3 protein: CASCRTGDTGELFF
CDR3 DNA: TGTGCCAGTTGCAGGACAGGGGACACCGGGGAGCTGTTTTTT
D gene: TRBD1
J gene: TRBJ2-2
clone size: NA
V gene: TRBV19

CDR3 protein: CASSKNRDRGFCSVMNTEAFF
CDR3 DNA: TGTGCCAGCAGTAAGAACCGGGACAGGGGATTTTGTTCTGTGATGAACACTGAAGCTTTCTTT
D gene: NA
J gene: TRBJ1-1
clone size: NA
V gene: TRBV21-1

CDR3 protein: CASSEALRRDSRPRNEQFF
CDR3 DNA: TGTGCCAGCAGTGAAGCGCTTCGCAGAGACAGCCGTCCTCGCAATGAGCAGTTCTTC
D gene: NA
J gene: TRBJ2-1
clone size: NA
V gene: TRBV6-1

CDR3 protein: CASSLERNYGYTF
CDR3 DNA: TGTGCCAGCAGCTTGGAACGGAACTATGGCTACACCTTC
D gene: NA
J gene: TRBJ1-2
clone size: NA
V gene: TRBV5-4

CDR3 protein: CASSWTGGLGTEAFF
CDR3 DNA: TGTGCCAGCAGTTGGACAGGGGGCTTGGGCACTGAAGCTTTCTTT
D gene: TRBD1
J gene: TRBJ1-1
clone size: NA
V gene: TRBV27

CDR3 protein: CASSVDGGSTEAFF
CDR3 DNA: TGTGCCAGCAGCGTAGACGGGGGTTCCACTGAAGCTTTCTTT
D gene: NA
J gene: TRBJ1-1
clone size: NA
V gene: TRBV9

CDR3 protein: CASSTGTENSPLHF
CDR3 DNA: TGTGCCAGCAGCACTGGGACAGAAAATTCACCCCTCCACTTT
D gene: TRBD1
J gene: TRBJ1-6
clone size: NA
V gene: TRBV27

CDR3 protein: CASSPEPTGDYGYTF
CDR3 DNA: TGTGCCAGCTCACCGGAACCTACAGGGGACTATGGCTACACCTTC
D gene: TRBD1
J gene: TRBJ1-2
clone size: few
V gene: TRBV18

CDR3 protein: CASSLWRRPTTEAFF
CDR3 DNA: TGTGCCAGCAGCTTGTGGCGCAGGCCGACCACTGAAGCTTTCTTT
D gene: NA
J gene: TRBJ1-1
clone size: few
V gene: TRBV5-5

CDR3 protein: CASSQDRGGYGYTF
CDR3 DNA: TGCGCCAGCAGCCAAGATCGCGGGGGCTATGGCTACACCTTC
D gene: NA
J gene: TRBJ1-2
clone size: few
V gene: TRBV4-3

CDR3 protein: CASNRARENTDTQYF
CDR3 DNA: TGTGCCAGCAACCGCGCTAGGGAGAACACAGATACGCAGTATTTT
D gene: NA
J gene: TRBJ2-3
clone size: NA
V gene: TRBV7-2

CDR3 protein: CASSYRRGLGTEAFF
CDR3 DNA: TGTGCCAGCAGTTACCGTAGGGGGCTGGGCACTGAAGCTTTCTTT
D gene: TRBD1
J gene: TRBJ1-1
clone size: NA
V gene: TRBV6-5

CDR3 protein: CSSSRPIGLDQETQYF
CDR3 DNA: TGTTCCAGCAGCCGACCAATAGGACTAGACCAAGAGACCCAGTACTTC
D gene: TRBD2
J gene: TRBJ2-5
clone size: few
V gene: TRBV7-9

CDR3 protein: CASSESSGGAFYNEQFF
CDR3 DNA: TGTGCCAGCAGCGAATCTAGCGGGGGGGCCTTCTACAATGAGCAGTTCTTC
D gene: TRBD2
J gene: TRBJ2-1
clone size: NA
V gene: TRBV9

CDR3 protein: CASSTREGQETQYF
CDR3 DNA: TGTGCCAGCAGCACCCGGGAGGGCCAAGAGACCCAGTACTTC
D gene: TRBD2
J gene: TRBJ2-5
clone size: NA
V gene: TRBV5-4